What follows are 18 T cell receptor beta chains derived from one specimen sequenced in a study of radiation and T cells in renal cell carcinoma (dated by TCRdb to 2018 to 2021). The library was produced with the immunoSEQ multiplex PCR assay. TCRdb took over this immuneACCESS table, retaining in-frame rearrangements with V and J assigned. Such tables are incomplete; in checked studies, under half of the missing clones stem from an unresolved V gene, and the remainder is unexplained. The sample table shows around 130,000 clones, and more than 75% are seen once. The ten largest make up around 6% of the sample. The sample's time point label, in plain terms: blood 2 weeks post-SBRT. The treatment or condition tag for this specimen amounts to: 15 Gy SBRT to primary tumor, nephrectomy 4 weeks later. Sequences were derived from blood, sampled from a patient whose treatment included radiotherapy and nephrectomy. The receptors were sampled from a woman aged 70 to 79 with renal cell carcinoma.

The V call is TRBV28, the J call TRBJ2-7, with D possibly TRBD2 on 5 matching bases. Trimming stripped 8 bases from V and 1 base from J, with 15 bases between. The length of the CDR3 is 14 residues. Germline V gives CDR1 MDHEN, CDR2 SYDVKM. CDR3 sequence (DNA): TGTGCCAGCCGCCAACTAGGATCATCCTACGAGCAGTACTTC. Protein product: CASRQLGSSYEQYF.

V usage is TRBV4-2 and J usage is TRBJ2-7, with D maybe TRBD1 (5 bases). Germline values: CDR1 LGHNA, CDR2 YNFKEQ. This CDR3 is 14 amino acids long. Trimming took 2 bases from V and 2 from J, leaving 10 bases between them. The CDR3 region has the DNA TGTGCCAGCAGCCAACAGGTGGGGCCCTACGAGCAGTACTTC. It translates to CASSQQVGPYEQYF.

V and J are TRBV4-1 and TRBJ1-2, with 8 bases identical to TRBD1. Per germline, CDR1 MGHRA and CDR2 YSYEKL. This CDR3 has 16 residues. Trimming took 0 bases from V and 0 from J; bases not matched to a gene: 3. The DNA of the CDR3 is TGCGCCAGCAGCCAAGATTGGGGACAGGCTAACTATGGCTACACCTTC. Its translation is CASSQDWGQANYGYTF.

The rearrangement joins TRBV6-1 to TRBJ1-3; 7 nucleotides agree with TRBD1. There are 15 residues in the CDR3. The trim removed 4 bases at V and 1 base at J, leaving 4 bases unmatched. The V gene's germline CDR1 is MNHNS and CDR2 SASEGT. DNA for the CDR3: TGTGCCAGCAGTGTTACCAGGGGGTCTGGAAACACCATATATTTT. As protein: CASSVTRGSGNTIYF.

This rearrangement joins TRBV2 to TRBJ2-3, with D possibly being TRBD2 (6 bases). The germline V gene has CDR1 SNHLY and CDR2 FYNNEI. V lost 7 bases, J lost 0 bases, and 11 bases lay in between. This CDR3 contains 14 residues. In nucleotides, the CDR3 is TGTGCCAGCATCCTAGCGCTTAGCACAGATACGCAGTATTTT. Encoded protein: CASILALSTDTQYF.

The rearrangement joins TRBV7-9 to TRBJ1-2; 7 bases align to TRBD1. The length of the CDR3 is 16 residues. Unmatched junction bases numbered 10, after V lost 4 bases and J lost 2 bases. Germline loops: CDR1 SEHNR, CDR2 FQNEAQ (reference sequence). CDR3: CASSSSGTAGNYGYTF. The CDR3 nucleotides are TGTGCCAGCAGCTCCTCGGGGACAGCTGGCAACTATGGCTACACCTTC.

The J gene is TRBJ2-3, the V gene TRBV19; 11 bases map to TRBD1. V dropped 4 bases and J dropped 5; count of bases not matched to a gene: 5. Germline V CDR1 and CDR2: LNHDA, SQIVND (reference sequence). This CDR3 comprises 15 residues. CDR3 region: CASSRTGGAGDTQYF. In DNA, the CDR3 is TGTGCCAGTAGTAGGACAGGGGGCGCTGGAGATACGCAGTATTTT.

This chain joins TRBV5-1 and TRBJ2-2; the D call may be TRBD1 or TRBD2 (6 bases each). Per the germline V gene, CDR1 is SGHRS and CDR2 is YFSETQ. V was pared by 3 bases and J by 4 bases, with 13 bases between. This CDR3 comprises 15 residues. The DNA of the CDR3 is TGCGCCAGCAGCTGGACGGGGGCTCGCACCGGGGAGCTGTTTTTT. It specifies CASSWTGARTGELFF.

V gene TRBV2 combines with J gene TRBJ1-5; weak D call: TRBD1 (5 bases). Trimming stripped 6 bases from V and 4 bases from J, with 13 bases between. The V gene's germline CDR1 is SNHLY and CDR2 FYNNEI. CDR3 length equals 14 residues. CDR3 DNA sequence: TGTGCCAGCAGAGTCGGGACGGATAATCAGCCCCAGCATTTT. It specifies CASRVGTDNQPQHF. Full variable domain (outside the CDR3, taken from reference TRBV2 and TRBJ1-5): EPEVTQTPSHQVTQMGQEVILRCVPISNHLYFYWYRQILGQKVEFLVSFYNNEISEKSEIFDDQFSVERPDGSNFTLKIRSTKLEDSAMYFCASRVGTDNQPQHFGDGTRLSIL.

The rearrangement uses TRBV6-1 and TRBJ1-2; tentatively, D is TRBD1 (5 bases). The germline gives CDR1 MNHNS, CDR2 SASEGT. This CDR3 contains 13 residues. Trimming pared 5 bases from V and 7 bases from J, leaving 14 bases between. The CDR3 reads CASSLKGVTGYTF. In DNA, the CDR3 is TGTGCCAGCAGTTTAAAAGGGGTGACTGGCTACACCTTC.

This clone occurred once. The rearrangement links TRBV5-6 to TRBJ2-7, with a possible D match to TRBD1 (5 bases). There are 14 residues in the CDR3. Trimming cost V 4 bases and J 2 bases, with 13 bases left between them. Germline V CDR1 and CDR2: SGHDT, YYEEEE. The CDR3 sequence is CASSPYRPTYEQYF. The CDR3 DNA sequence: TGTGCCAGCAGCCCCTACAGGCCTACCTACGAGCAGTACTTC.

This sequence joins TRBV11-2 and TRBJ2-1, with 9 bases aligning to TRBD2. The CDR3 covers 17 residues. V was clipped by 2 bases and J by 0 bases; unmatched bases: 5. Germline loops: CDR1 SGHAT, CDR2 FQNNGV. The CDR3 nucleotides are TGTGCCAGCAGCTTATGGGTAGCGGGGGACTCCTACAATGAGCAGTTCTTC. Its translation: CASSLWVAGDSYNEQFF.

V and J are TRBV27 and TRBJ2-7, with a possible D match to TRBD1 (6 bases). Germline values: CDR1 MNHEY, CDR2 SMNVEV (reference sequence). The CDR3 covers 16 residues. Trimming pared 5 bases from V and 5 bases from J, leaving 22 bases between. The CDR3, as DNA: TGTGCCAGCAGTACGCCGCCCCCCCCCACAGGGAACGAGCAGTACTTC. It is translated as CASSTPPPPTGNEQYF.

The chain is built from TRBV7-8 and TRBJ1-4; 8 bases line up with TRBD1. This CDR3 is 15 amino acids long. The J segment lost 5 bases and the V segment lost 1 base, leaving 3 bases of the junction unmatched. CDR1 and CDR2 from the germline V gene are SGHVS and FQNEAQ. The DNA for the CDR3 is TGTGCCAGCAGCTTAGTGTGGACAGGGAATGAAAAACTGTTTTTT. Translation gives CASSLVWTGNEKLFF.

The CDR3 protein is CASSYLGGYGYTF. In nucleotides, the CDR3 is TGTGCCAGCAGTTACTTGGGCGGCTATGGCTACACCTTC. The genes are TRBV6-6 and TRBJ1-2; no reliable D call. The CDR3 length is 13 residues. Germline V CDR1 and CDR2: MNHNY, SVGAGI (reference sequence). Trimming removed 1 base from V and 4 bases from J, with 7 bases in between.

This clone was counted a single time. V is TRBV5-4 and J is TRBJ2-2; 15 bases match TRBD2. CDR1 SGHNT and CDR2 YYREEE come from the germline V gene (reference sequence). The V gene end was trimmed by 3 bases and the J gene end by 2 bases; junction bases not matched to a gene: 8. The CDR3 is made up of 19 amino acids. The CDR3 loop is CASSSETGLAGGNTGELFF. Here the CDR3 DNA reads TGTGCCAGCAGCTCGGAGACGGGACTAGCGGGGGGCAACACCGGGGAGCTGTTTTTT.

The chain carries TRBV19 and TRBJ2-7, with 11 positions matching TRBD2. Germline assignment: CDR1 LNHDA and CDR2 SQIVND (reference sequence). The CDR3 is 14 residues long. The ends lost 3 bases at V and 4 bases at J; junction bases unmatched: 2. CDR3 amino acids: CASSIRTSGYEQYF. DNA of the CDR3: TGTGCCAGTAGTATTCGGACTAGCGGGTACGAGCAGTACTTC.

This chain links TRBV6-1 with TRBJ2-1; 7 bases are shared with TRBD2. The CDR3 contains 12 residues. Trimming took 11 bases from V and 4 from J; bases not matched to a gene: 5. Germline loops: CDR1 MNHNS, CDR2 SASEGT. In nucleotides, the CDR3 is TGTGCCGCGGGGAGGGAATACAATGAGCAGTTCTTC. Protein sequence: CAAGREYNEQFF.